The entry below gives a single T cell receptor (beta chain) sequence along with its context. Generated by immunoSEQ multiplex PCR, the TCRdb table keeps only in-frame clones and is missing some. The sample has 850,000 to 1,100,000 clones, 70% to 80% seen once. The sample comes from a study of shared clonotypes between healthy human individuals. The CDR3 is made up of 18 amino acids. The germline gives CDR1 MGHRA, CDR2 YSYEKL. The J segment lost 4 bases and the V segment lost 2 bases, leaving 11 bases of the junction unmatched. The material sequenced was memory CD4+ T cells from PBMCs. Subset given: CD45RA-negative fraction. The rearrangement links TRBV4-1 to TRBJ2-3; 11 nucleotides line up with TRBD2. This sequence was found in a man aged 18 to 30 in good health. Some clones in this sample may be carry-over from other donors' samples. CDR3 protein: CASSQMGILAGVPDTQYF. The DNA of the CDR3 is TGCGCCAGCAGCCAAATGGGGATACTAGCGGGAGTCCCAGATACGCAGTATTTT.